These T cell receptor beta chains were read from a single sample in a study of cytomegalovirus exposure and HLA in healthy donors. Here immunoSEQ multiplex PCR was the method, and the copy in TCRdb shows in-frame clones only, minus some. The profile shows approximately 70,000 clones, approximately 79% of them singletons. Sequencing was done on a sample of PBMCs. The receptors come from a woman in her thirties or forties in good health and CMV-seropositive. The CDR3 runs from the conserved cysteine through the conserved F or W. Fields, in order: clone size, V gene, J gene, D gene, CDR3 protein, CDR3 DNA. D genes are given only for firm matches. Clone size appears in some rows only: once, few, many, or a class for an expanded clone.

clone_size: -
v_call: TRBV19
j_call: TRBJ1-5
d_call: -
cdr3_aa: CASSWALDQPQHF
cdr3_nt: TGTGCCAGTAGTTGGGCACTAGATCAGCCCCAGCATTTT

clone_size: -
v_call: TRBV29-1
j_call: TRBJ2-2
d_call: TRBD1
cdr3_aa: CSVEGRDRGFNTGELFF
cdr3_nt: TGCAGCGTCGAAGGCCGGGACAGGGGGTTCAACACCGGGGAGCTGTTTTTT

clone_size: -
v_call: TRBV4-1
j_call: TRBJ2-1
d_call: TRBD1
cdr3_aa: CASSQPQTGREQFF
cdr3_nt: TGCGCCAGCAGCCAGCCACAGACAGGGCGTGAGCAGTTCTTC

clone_size: -
v_call: TRBV9
j_call: TRBJ2-2
d_call: -
cdr3_aa: CASSVAALSGELFF
cdr3_nt: TGTGCCAGCAGCGTAGCCGCACTGAGCGGGGAGCTGTTTTTT

clone_size: -
v_call: TRBV25-1
j_call: TRBJ2-3
d_call: TRBD2
cdr3_aa: CASSEYLYRGGHGTQYF
cdr3_nt: TGTGCCAGCAGTGAATATCTGTACCGGGGGGGCCACGGTACGCAGTATTTT

clone_size: -
v_call: TRBV6-1
j_call: TRBJ1-5
d_call: -
cdr3_aa: CASSETRGAGNQPQHF
cdr3_nt: TGTGCCAGCAGTGAGACCAGGGGTGCGGGCAATCAGCCCCAGCATTTT

clone_size: -
v_call: TRBV5-6
j_call: TRBJ2-7
d_call: -
cdr3_aa: CASSPNYGSSYEQYF
cdr3_nt: TGTGCCAGCAGCCCCAATTACGGGTCGTCCTACGAGCAGTACTTC

clone_size: -
v_call: TRBV5-1
j_call: TRBJ2-7
d_call: -
cdr3_aa: CASSLGSGTGNYEQYF
cdr3_nt: TGCGCCAGCAGCTTGGGGTCCGGGACTGGGAACTACGAGCAGTACTTC

clone_size: -
v_call: TRBV7-9
j_call: TRBJ2-1
d_call: -
cdr3_aa: CASSFPGDSIYNEQFF
cdr3_nt: TGTGCCAGCAGCTTCCCGGGGGACAGCATATACAATGAGCAGTTCTTC

clone_size: -
v_call: TRBV28
j_call: TRBJ1-2
d_call: TRBD1
cdr3_aa: CASLQGPDRVDGYTF
cdr3_nt: TGTGCCAGCCTCCAAGGGCCTGACAGGGTCGATGGCTACACCTTC

clone_size: few
v_call: TRBV9
j_call: TRBJ1-2
d_call: TRBD1
cdr3_aa: CASSGDRVYGYTF
cdr3_nt: TGTGCCAGCAGCGGCGACAGGGTTTATGGCTACACCTTC

clone_size: -
v_call: TRBV2
j_call: TRBJ2-7
d_call: -
cdr3_aa: CAKGGGTYEQYF
cdr3_nt: TGTGCCAAGGGGGGGGGCACCTACGAGCAGTACTTC

clone_size: -
v_call: TRBV2
j_call: TRBJ2-2
d_call: -
cdr3_aa: CASRDDIDTGELFF
cdr3_nt: TGTGCCAGCAGAGACGACATTGACACCGGGGAGCTGTTTTTT

clone_size: -
v_call: TRBV2
j_call: TRBJ2-1
d_call: TRBD1
cdr3_aa: CASSYSGQGAGEFRFF
cdr3_nt: TGTGCCAGCAGCTACTCGGGACAGGGGGCGGGGGAGTTCAGGTTCTTC

clone_size: once
v_call: TRBV5-4
j_call: TRBJ1-1
d_call: TRBD1
cdr3_aa: CASSYRDRGEAFF
cdr3_nt: TGTGCCAGCAGCTACCGGGACAGGGGCGAAGCTTTCTTT

clone_size: -
v_call: TRBV7-3
j_call: TRBJ2-3
d_call: -
cdr3_aa: CASSLEGSTDTQYF
cdr3_nt: TGTGCCAGCAGCTTAGAGGGCAGCACAGATACGCAGTATTTT

clone_size: -
v_call: TRBV5-4
j_call: TRBJ2-2
d_call: -
cdr3_aa: CASSLIANGELFF
cdr3_nt: TGTGCCAGCAGCTTAATCGCTAACGGGGAGCTGTTTTTT

clone_size: -
v_call: TRBV5-6
j_call: TRBJ1-2
d_call: TRBD1
cdr3_aa: CASSLQQGGYTF
cdr3_nt: TGTGCCAGCAGCTTGCAACAGGGGGGCTACACCTTC

clone_size: once
v_call: TRBV30
j_call: TRBJ1-2
d_call: -
cdr3_aa: CAWNLGRNNYGYTF
cdr3_nt: TGTGCCTGGAATCTGGGCAGGAACAACTATGGCTACACCTTC

clone_size: few
v_call: TRBV7-2
j_call: TRBJ1-6
d_call: -
cdr3_aa: CASSFSAGNSPLHF
cdr3_nt: TGTGCCAGCAGCTTCAGTGCCGGGAATTCACCCCTCCACTTT

clone_size: -
v_call: TRBV6-1
j_call: TRBJ2-7
d_call: TRBD1
cdr3_aa: CASSEPEPGQGAGEQYF
cdr3_nt: TGTGCCAGCAGTGAACCGGAACCGGGACAGGGGGCTGGCGAGCAGTACTTC

clone_size: -
v_call: TRBV18
j_call: TRBJ1-2
d_call: -
cdr3_aa: CASSLDLAVNYGYTF
cdr3_nt: TGTGCCAGCTCACTCGACCTCGCGGTGAACTATGGCTACACCTTC

clone_size: -
v_call: TRBV18
j_call: TRBJ1-1
d_call: -
cdr3_aa: CASSPPSDRQREAFF
cdr3_nt: TGTGCCAGCTCACCACCGTCCGACCGACAACGTGAAGCTTTCTTT

clone_size: -
v_call: TRBV25-1
j_call: TRBJ2-7
d_call: TRBD2
cdr3_aa: CASSFSGGSYEQYF
cdr3_nt: TGTGCCAGCAGTTTTAGCGGGGGCTCCTACGAGCAGTACTTC

clone_size: -
v_call: TRBV15
j_call: TRBJ1-5
d_call: -
cdr3_aa: CATSRDGEAPQHF
cdr3_nt: TGTGCCACCAGCAGAGATGGGGAGGCGCCCCAGCATTTT

clone_size: -
v_call: TRBV28
j_call: TRBJ1-2
d_call: -
cdr3_aa: CATGTSPNYGYTF
cdr3_nt: TGTGCCACGGGAACATCACCTAACTATGGCTACACCTTC

clone_size: once
v_call: TRBV9
j_call: TRBJ2-3
d_call: TRBD1
cdr3_aa: CASSYRETGADTQYF
cdr3_nt: TGTGCCAGCAGCTATAGAGAGACAGGGGCCGATACGCAGTATTTT

clone_size: -
v_call: TRBV19
j_call: TRBJ1-1
d_call: -
cdr3_aa: CASILGFEAFF
cdr3_nt: TGTGCCAGTATACTCGGGTTCGAAGCTTTCTTT

clone_size: -
v_call: TRBV19
j_call: TRBJ1-5
d_call: -
cdr3_aa: CASKPRGVLSNQPQHF
cdr3_nt: TGTGCCAGTAAACCCAGGGGAGTACTAAGCAATCAGCCCCAGCATTTT

clone_size: few
v_call: TRBV19
j_call: TRBJ1-1
d_call: -
cdr3_aa: CASSILGQQAFF
cdr3_nt: TGTGCCAGTAGTATTCTTGGGCAGCAAGCTTTCTTT

clone_size: -
v_call: TRBV27
j_call: TRBJ1-1
d_call: -
cdr3_aa: CASSPLERGTEAFF
cdr3_nt: TGTGCCAGCAGTCCATTAGAACGGGGCACTGAAGCTTTCTTT

clone_size: -
v_call: TRBV21-1
j_call: TRBJ1-2
d_call: -
cdr3_aa: CGYSGKNYGYTF
cdr3_nt: TGCGGTTATTCGGGGAAGAACTATGGCTACACCTTC

clone_size: -
v_call: TRBV9
j_call: TRBJ1-2
d_call: -
cdr3_aa: CASSVEGNNYGYTF
cdr3_nt: TGTGCCAGCAGCGTGGAGGGAAATAACTATGGCTACACCTTC